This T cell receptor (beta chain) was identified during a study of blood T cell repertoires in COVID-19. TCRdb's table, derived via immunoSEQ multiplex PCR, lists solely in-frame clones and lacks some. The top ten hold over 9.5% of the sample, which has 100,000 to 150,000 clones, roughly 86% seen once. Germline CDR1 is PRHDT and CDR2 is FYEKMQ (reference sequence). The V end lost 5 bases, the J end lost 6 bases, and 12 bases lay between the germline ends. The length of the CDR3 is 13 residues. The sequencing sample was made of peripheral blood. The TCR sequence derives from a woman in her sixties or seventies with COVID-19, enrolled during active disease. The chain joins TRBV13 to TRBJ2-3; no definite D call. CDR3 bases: TGTGCCAGCAGCCAACGAACGAGGGATACGCAGTATTTT. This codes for CASSQRTRDTQYF.